This TCR beta chain appears in the sequencing data of a study of T cell responses to AZD1222 COVID-19 vaccine. Study-wide points: Mostly white British, mostly female donors; authors suggested clonal diversity may be underestimated.

A remark on this clone: Its specificity is not known.

Here immunoSEQ multiplex PCR was the method, and the copy in TCRdb shows in-frame clones only, minus some. The sample holds around 160,000 clones, around 95% seen once. The CDR3 sequence is 15 residues long. V was pared by 0 bases and J by 5 bases, with 8 bases of the junction left unmatched. The germline V gene has CDR1 SGDLS and CDR2 YYNGEE. The chain is built from TRBV9 and TRBJ2-7; 7 positions match TRBD2. The sample in question was peripheral blood, obtained on day 0 of AZD1222 vaccination. The source of this sequence is an adult in good health. The CDR3 sequence: CASSVGGGSQDEQYF. CDR3 nucleotide sequence: TGTGCCAGCAGCGTAGGTGGCGGGAGCCAGGACGAGCAGTACTTC.